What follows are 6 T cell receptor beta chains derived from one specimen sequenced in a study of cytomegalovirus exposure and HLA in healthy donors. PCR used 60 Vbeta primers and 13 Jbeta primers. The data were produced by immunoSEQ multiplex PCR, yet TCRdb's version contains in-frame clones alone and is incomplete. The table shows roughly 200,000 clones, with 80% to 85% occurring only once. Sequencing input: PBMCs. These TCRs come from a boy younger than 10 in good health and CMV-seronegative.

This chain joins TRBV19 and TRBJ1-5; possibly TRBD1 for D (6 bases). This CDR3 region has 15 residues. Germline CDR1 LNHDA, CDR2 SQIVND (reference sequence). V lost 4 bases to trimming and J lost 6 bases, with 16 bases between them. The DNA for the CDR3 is TGTGCCAGTAGTACCTGGGACATTCTTAGTCAGCCCCAGCATTTT. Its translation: CASSTWDILSQPQHF.

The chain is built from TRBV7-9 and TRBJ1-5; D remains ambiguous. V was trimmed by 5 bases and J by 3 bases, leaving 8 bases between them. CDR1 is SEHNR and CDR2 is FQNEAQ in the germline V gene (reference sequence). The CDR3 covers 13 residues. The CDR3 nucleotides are TGTGCCAGCAGCCGGGGAGACAATCAGCCCCAGCATTTT. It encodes CASSRGDNQPQHF.

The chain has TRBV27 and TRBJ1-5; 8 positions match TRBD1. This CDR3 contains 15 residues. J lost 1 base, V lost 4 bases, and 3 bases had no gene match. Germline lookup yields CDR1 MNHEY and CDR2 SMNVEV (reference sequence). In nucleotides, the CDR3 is TGTGCCAGCAGTTCTTACAGGGGGAGCAATCAGCCCCAGCATTTT. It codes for CASSSYRGSNQPQHF.

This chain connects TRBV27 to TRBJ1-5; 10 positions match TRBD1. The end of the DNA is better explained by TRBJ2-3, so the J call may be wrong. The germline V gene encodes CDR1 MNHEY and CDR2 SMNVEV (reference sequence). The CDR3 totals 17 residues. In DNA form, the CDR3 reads TGTGCCAGCAGTCCTATCGCACGACAGGGGGCTGATCAGCCCCAGTATTTT. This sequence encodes CASSPIARQGADQPQYF.

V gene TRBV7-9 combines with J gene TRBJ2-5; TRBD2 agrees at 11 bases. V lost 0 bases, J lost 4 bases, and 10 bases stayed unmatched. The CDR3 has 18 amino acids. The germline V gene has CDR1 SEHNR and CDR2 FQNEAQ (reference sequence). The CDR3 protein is CASSLAPLTSGNGETQYF. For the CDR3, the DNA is TGTGCCAGCAGCTTAGCCCCCCTGACTAGCGGGAATGGAGAGACCCAGTACTTC.

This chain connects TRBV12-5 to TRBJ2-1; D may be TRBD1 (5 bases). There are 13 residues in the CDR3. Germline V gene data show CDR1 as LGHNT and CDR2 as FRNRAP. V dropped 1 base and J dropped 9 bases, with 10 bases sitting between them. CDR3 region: CASGLAGSSEQFF. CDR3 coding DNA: TGTGCTAGTGGTTTGGCAGGGTCTAGTGAGCAGTTCTTC.